This T cell receptor beta chain appears in the sequencing data of a study of cytomegalovirus exposure and HLA in healthy donors. Across the study: Among 150 million to 200 million T cells, an earlier analysis found 90 million to 130 million unique TCR beta sequences. The study's findings and limits: Sequencing artifact likely explains a cluster of highly shared sequence variants.

The sample holds a few counts of this clone. The target antigen is unknown. The CDR3 length is 13 residues. Germline lookup yields CDR1 WNHNN and CDR2 SYGVQD (reference sequence). Trimming removed 3 bases from V and 5 bases from J, with 10 bases in between. A multiplex PCR was run with 60 Vbeta primers and 13 Jbeta primers. TCRdb's copy holds only in-frame clones and misses some; the assay was immunoSEQ multiplex PCR. The data contain around 99,000 clones, about 63% of them singletons. Healthy bone marrow donors made up the donor group. The clonotype comes from a woman in her 30s in good health and CMV-seronegative. The material sequenced was PBMCs. This chain links TRBV10-1 with TRBJ1-2; D not certain. The CDR3 DNA follows: TGCGCCAGCAGTGATAACGGAGAGTATGGCTACACCTTC. This gives the protein CASSDNGEYGYTF.